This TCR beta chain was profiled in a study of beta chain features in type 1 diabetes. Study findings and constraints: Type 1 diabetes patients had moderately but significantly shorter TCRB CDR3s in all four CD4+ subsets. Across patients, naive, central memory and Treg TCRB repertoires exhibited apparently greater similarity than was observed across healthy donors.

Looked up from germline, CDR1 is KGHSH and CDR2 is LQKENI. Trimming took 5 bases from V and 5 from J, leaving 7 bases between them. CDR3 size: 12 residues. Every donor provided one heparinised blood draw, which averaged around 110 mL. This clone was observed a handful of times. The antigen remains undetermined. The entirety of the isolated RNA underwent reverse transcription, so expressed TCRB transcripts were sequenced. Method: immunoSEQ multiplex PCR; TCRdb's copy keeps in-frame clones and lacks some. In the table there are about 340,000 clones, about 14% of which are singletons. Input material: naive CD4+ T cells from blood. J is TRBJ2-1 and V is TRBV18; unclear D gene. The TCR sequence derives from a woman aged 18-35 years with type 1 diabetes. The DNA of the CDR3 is TGTGCCAGCTCAGGAGCTAACAATGAGCAGTTCTTC. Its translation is CASSGANNEQFF.